This TCR beta chain was captured by sequencing in a study of vaccination and CD4 T cells after COVID-19. The Oncomine TCR Beta short-read assay sequenced DNA from cultured CD4+ T cells. TCRdb re-called the PCR reads with MiXCR, one entry per CDR3 protein. The repertoire consists of fewer than 12,000 distinct CDR3 sequences, with around three fifths occurring once and the leading ten covering 30% to 40%. Details on this clonotype: Antigen specificity is unknown.

Treatment noted: roughly nine-day PBMC culture with coronavirus spike peptide pools or control peptides (ViraFEST assay). Negative selection enriched CD4+ T cells from cultures at 9 to 10 days. The CDR3 sequence is 12 residues long. The V and J ends lost 4 bases and 4 bases respectively, with 5 bases between them. The germline gives CDR1 SEHNR, CDR2 FQNEAQ (reference sequence). This receptor was taken from a human donor who had recovered from COVID-19. The specimen sequenced was CD4+ T cells from blood, cultured in vitro. This rearrangement joins TRBV7-9 to TRBJ1-3; D is undetermined. The CDR3 reads CASSSGGNTIYF. In DNA form, the CDR3 reads TGTGCCAGCAGCTCCGGGGGAAACACCATATATTTT.